This T cell receptor beta chain was recovered during a study of T cell changes during pregnancy in multiple sclerosis. This clone was seen only once. The data were produced by immunoSEQ multiplex PCR, yet TCRdb's version contains in-frame clones alone and is incomplete. The table lists some 38,000 clones, around 89% of them singletons. Trimming took off 6 bases at V and 0 bases at J, with 8 bases between the two ends. Germline CDR1 is MNHEY and CDR2 is SVGAGI. The CDR3 is 13 amino acids. Sample: CD4+ T cells from peripheral blood mononuclear cells, taken in the second trimester of pregnancy. This chain uses TRBV6-5 with TRBJ1-1; TRBD1 might be the D (5 bases). The sequence came from a female donor with multiple sclerosis, enrolled in a pregnancy study. As DNA, the CDR3 is TGTGCCAGCAGCCAGACAGTGAACACTGAAGCTTTCTTT. Its protein is CASSQTVNTEAFF.